This T cell receptor (beta chain) was sequenced in a study of response to subunit inactivated influenza vaccine. The CDR3 is 13 amino acids. V was cut by 5 bases and J by 7 bases, with 9 bases left in between. The germline gives CDR1 SGHVS, CDR2 FQNEAQ. This clonotype was detected a few times. Antigen: not known. TCRdb recomputed calls from the RT-PCR reads with MiXCR, one row per CDR3 protein. Found here are a few hundred thousand distinct CDR3 sequences, 14% of them singletons; the top ten hold around 10%. Whole-study findings and limits: Each seasonal flu vaccination may recruit only limited new T cells, authors suggested.

The sequences come from PBMCs from blood, collected approximately 12 days after vaccination. The chain uses TRBV7-8 and TRBJ1-6; the D is unclear. This clonotype originated in a man in his fifties who received an inactivated influenza vaccine. CDR3 sequence (DNA): TGTGCCAGCAGCCTTAGACTAAATTCACCCCTCCACTTT. It is translated as CASSLRLNSPLHF.